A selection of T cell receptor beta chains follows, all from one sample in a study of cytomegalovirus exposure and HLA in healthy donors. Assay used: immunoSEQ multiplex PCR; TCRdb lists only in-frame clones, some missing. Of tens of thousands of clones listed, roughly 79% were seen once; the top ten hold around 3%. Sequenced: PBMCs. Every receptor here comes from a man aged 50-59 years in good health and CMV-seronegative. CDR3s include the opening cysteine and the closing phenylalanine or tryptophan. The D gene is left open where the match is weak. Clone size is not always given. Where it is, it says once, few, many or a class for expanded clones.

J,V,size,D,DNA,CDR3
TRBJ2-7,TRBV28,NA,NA,TGTGCCAGCACCCTCGGCATGACATATGCGGGGGAGCAGTACTTC,CASTLGMTYAGEQYF
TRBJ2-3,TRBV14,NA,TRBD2,TGTGCCAGCAGCCATCGTCCAGGACTAGGGTACACAGATACGCAGTATTTT,CASSHRPGLGYTDTQYF
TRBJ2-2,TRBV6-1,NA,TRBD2,TGTGCCAGCAGTGAAAGAGCGGGGGCCAACACCGGGGAGCTGTTTTTT,CASSERAGANTGELFF
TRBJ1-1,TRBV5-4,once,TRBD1,TGTGCCAGCAGCGGACAGGGCCTAACTGAAGCTTTCTTT,CASSGQGLTEAFF
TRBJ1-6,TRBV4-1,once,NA,TGCGCCAGCAGCCAAGATACAGGGAATTACTCACCCCTCCACTTT,CASSQDTGNYSPLHF
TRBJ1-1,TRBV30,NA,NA,TGTGCCTGGAGTTTACCGAGTTCGTCCGCCACTGAAGCTTTCTTT,CAWSLPSSSATEAFF
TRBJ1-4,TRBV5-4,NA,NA,TGTGCCAGCAGCCCGCGGACGGGGGACGGAAAACTGTTTTTT,CASSPRTGDGKLFF
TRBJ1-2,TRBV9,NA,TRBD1,TGTGCCAGCAGCGTAGGACAGGGTAGCTATGGCTACACCTTC,CASSVGQGSYGYTF
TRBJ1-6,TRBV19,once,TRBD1,TGTGCCAGTAGTACACGGGGACAGGGACGTATTTCACCCCTCCACTTT,CASSTRGQGRISPLHF
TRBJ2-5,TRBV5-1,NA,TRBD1,TGCGCCAGCAGCTTCCGGACAGGGGGAGGCGAGACCCAGTACTTC,CASSFRTGGGETQYF
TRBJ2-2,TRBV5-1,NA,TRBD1,TGCGCCAGCAGCTTGATGGACAGGGCGAACACCGGGGAGCTGTTTTTT,CASSLMDRANTGELFF
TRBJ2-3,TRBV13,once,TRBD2,TGTGCCAGCAGCTCTCACAGACTAGCGGGGATATCTTCTAGCACAGATACGCAGTATTTT,CASSSHRLAGISSSTDTQYF
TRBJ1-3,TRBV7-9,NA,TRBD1,TGTGCCAGCAGCTTAGACTTGACAGGGGCTGGAAACACCATATATTTT,CASSLDLTGAGNTIYF
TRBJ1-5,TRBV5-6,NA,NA,TGTGCCAGCAGCTTGCGAGGTCAGGGCCTTAGACAGCCCCAGCATTTT,CASSLRGQGLRQPQHF
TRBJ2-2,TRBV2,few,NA,TGTGCCAGCAGTGCCGATGGGCGCAACACCGGGGAGCTGTTTTTT,CASSADGRNTGELFF
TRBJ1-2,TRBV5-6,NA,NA,TGTGCCAGCGGTGACCTTGTGACTGATGGCTACACCTTC,CASGDLVTDGYTF
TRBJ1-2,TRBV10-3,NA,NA,TGTGCCATCAGTGACCCAGGGACACCCGTCTATGGCTACACCTTC,CAISDPGTPVYGYTF
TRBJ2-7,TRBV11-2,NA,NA,TGTGCCAGCAGCCAGGAACAGGTCTCCTACGAGCAGTACTTC,CASSQEQVSYEQYF
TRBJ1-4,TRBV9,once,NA,TGTGCCAGCAGCCCCGGGACACTCGGAACTAATGAAAAACTGTTTTTT,CASSPGTLGTNEKLFF
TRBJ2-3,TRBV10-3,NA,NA,TGTGCCATCAGTGGACAGGGCACAGATACGCAGTATTTT,CAISGQGTDTQYF
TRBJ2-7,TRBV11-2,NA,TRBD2,TGTGCCAGCAGCTTAGACCCCCCTAGCGGGGGAACGTACGAGCAGTACTTC,CASSLDPPSGGTYEQYF
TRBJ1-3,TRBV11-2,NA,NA,TGTGCCAGCAGCCTAGGTGGGAGGGGAAACACCATATATTTT,CASSLGGRGNTIYF
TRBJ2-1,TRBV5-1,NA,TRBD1,TGCGCCAGCAGCTTGGCCCGGGACAGGGTTAGAAATGAGCAGTTCTTC,CASSLARDRVRNEQFF
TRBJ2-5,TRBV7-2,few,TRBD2,TGTGCCAGCAGCTTAGCCCCCCGACTAGCGGACCGGGAGACCCAGTACTTC,CASSLAPRLADRETQYF
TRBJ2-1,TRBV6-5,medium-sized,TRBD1,TGTGCCAGCAGCCAGGGACAGGGACGTAATGAGCAGTTCTTC,CASSQGQGRNEQFF
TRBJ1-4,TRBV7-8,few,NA,TGTGCCAGCAGCCCCCGGGATGGACAGATTAATGAAAAACTGTTTTTT,CASSPRDGQINEKLFF
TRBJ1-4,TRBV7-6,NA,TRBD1,TGTGCCAGCAGCTTGAACAGGGGGCAGGTTAATGAAAAACTGTTTTTT,CASSLNRGQVNEKLFF
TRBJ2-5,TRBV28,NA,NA,TGTGCCAGCAGTTCGACGGCGGGCCAAGAGACCCAGTACTTC,CASSSTAGQETQYF
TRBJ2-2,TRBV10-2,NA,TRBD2,TGCGCCAGCAGCGTAGCGGGGGGAGACACCGGGGAGCTGTTTTTT,CASSVAGGDTGELFF
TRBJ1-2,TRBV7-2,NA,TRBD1,TGTGCCAGCAGCCTAGGGACAGCGAGAACCTTC,CASSLGTARTF
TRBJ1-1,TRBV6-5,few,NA,TGTGCCAGCAGTTACTCTAGGACAATGATGAACACTGAAGCTTTCTTT,CASSYSRTMMNTEAFF
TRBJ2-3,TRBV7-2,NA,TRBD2,TGTGCCAGCAGCCGAACTAGCGGGGGGATAGATACGCAGTATTTT,CASSRTSGGIDTQYF
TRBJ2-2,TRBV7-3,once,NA,TGTGCCAGCAGCCAAATAGGACAGAGCACCGGGGAGCTGTTTTTT,CASSQIGQSTGELFF
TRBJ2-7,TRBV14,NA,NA,TGTGCCAGCAGCCAAGTTGAGGGGGTGGTGCAGTACTTC,CASSQVEGVVQYF
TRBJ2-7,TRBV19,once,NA,TGTGCCAGTACCCCAGCCCCGGGTCGAGGCGAGCAGTACTTC,CASTPAPGRGEQYF
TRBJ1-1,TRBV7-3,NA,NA,TGTGCCAGCAGCTCGCAGGGTAGCACTGAAGCTTTCTTT,CASSSQGSTEAFF
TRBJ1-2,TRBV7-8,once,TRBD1,TGTGCCAGCAGCTTGCAACGGGGACAGGGGTACTATGGCTACACCTTC,CASSLQRGQGYYGYTF
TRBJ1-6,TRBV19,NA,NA,TGTGCCATTTCGGCTGAGAGGAGGGGTGAGTATAATTCACCCCTCCACTTT,CAISAERRGEYNSPLHF
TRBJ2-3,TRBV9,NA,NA,TGTGCCAGCAGCGTCATGCAGGGGTCCAACACAGATACGCAGTATTTT,CASSVMQGSNTDTQYF
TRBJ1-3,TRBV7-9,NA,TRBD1,TGTTCCAGCAGCCTCACCACGACAGGGGTAGGAGGAAACACCATATATTTT,CSSSLTTTGVGGNTIYF
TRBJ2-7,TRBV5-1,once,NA,TGCGCCAGCAGCTTGTTCCAGGGGACCTACGAGCAGTACTTC,CASSLFQGTYEQYF
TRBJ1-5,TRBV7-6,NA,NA,TGTGCCAGCAGCTTAGCAAGAGCGGGGCAAGGCCAGCCCCAGCATTTT,CASSLARAGQGQPQHF
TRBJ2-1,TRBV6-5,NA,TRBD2,TGTGCCAGCAGTTACGTAGCGGGGGGAAACAATGAGCAGTTCTTC,CASSYVAGGNNEQFF
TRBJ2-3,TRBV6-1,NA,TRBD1,TGTGCCAGCAGTGGTGGACAGGGGGCTACAGATACGCAGTATTTT,CASSGGQGATDTQYF
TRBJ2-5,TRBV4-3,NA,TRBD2,TGCGCCAGCAGCCAAGATGTGGCTACTAGCGGGGTCGGACAGACCCAGTACTTC,CASSQDVATSGVGQTQYF
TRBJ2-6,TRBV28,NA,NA,TGTGCCAGCACCGAAAAGACAGTCTCTGGGGCCAACGTCCTGACTTTC,CASTEKTVSGANVLTF
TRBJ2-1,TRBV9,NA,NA,TGTGCCAGCAGCGGGGGACACGGGAATGAGCAGTTCTTC,CASSGGHGNEQFF
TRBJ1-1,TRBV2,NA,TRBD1,TGTGCCAGCAGATACAGGGGCGGGTACACTGAAGCTTTCTTT,CASRYRGGYTEAFF
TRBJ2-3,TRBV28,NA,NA,TGTGCCAGCAGTCCTATCCACAGGAGCACAGATACGCAGTATTTT,CASSPIHRSTDTQYF
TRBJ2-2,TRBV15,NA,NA,TGTGCCACCAGCAGAGCTGGGGGCTTTTCCGGGGAGCTGTTTTTT,CATSRAGGFSGELFF
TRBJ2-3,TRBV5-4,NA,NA,TGTGCCAGCAGCAATATCACAAGCACAGATACGCAGTATTTT,CASSNITSTDTQYF